This TCR beta chain was captured by sequencing in a study of T cell repertoires in cytomegalovirus infection. Germline CDR1 is MNHEY and CDR2 is SVGAGI. The CDR3 covers 11 residues. The V and J ends lost 2 bases and 12 bases respectively, with 10 bases between them. Each CDR3 protein is one row after TCRdb ran MiXCR on the reads. The sample carries some 130,000 distinct CDR3 sequences, roughly 32% recorded once. As concerns this clonotype: Its antigen is unidentified.

This TCR was recovered from a human donor in good health (CMV status not recorded). Some clones in this sample may be carry-over from other donors' samples. The chain links TRBV6-5 to TRBJ1-1; D is ambiguous. The sample here was CD8+ T cells from cultured PBMCs, taken from culture after CMV antigen stimulation. In DNA, the CDR3 is TGTGCCAGCAGTTACGGTGAACTTACTTTCTTT. This gives the protein CASSYGELTFF.